These 27 T cell receptor beta chains were all obtained from the same sample, sequenced in a study of T cells after yellow fever vaccination. MiXCR was run by TCRdb on the 5' RACE reads, yielding one entry per CDR3 protein. The top ten hold about 3.5% of the sample, which has 250,000 to 300,000 distinct CDR3 sequences, around 4.9% seen once. The sequencing here drew on CD4+ T cells sorted from PBMCs, taken on the day of the yellow fever booster vaccination. The receptors here all came from a man aged 18 to 35 who received the YFV17D yellow fever vaccine.

This clonotype turned up a few times. V gene TRBV3-1 combines with J gene TRBJ2-7; 13 nucleotides align to TRBD2. In germline, CDR1 is LGHDT, CDR2 YNNKEL (reference sequence). The CDR3 consists of 19 residues. V shed 1 base and J 3 bases; nucleotides not matched to a gene: 12. DNA for the CDR3: TGTGCCAGCAGCCAAGTGATCATGGGACTAGCGGGGACTCGCTACGAGCAGTACTTC. This codes for CASSQVIMGLAGTRYEQYF.

This clonotype was recorded a few times. The J gene is TRBJ2-5, the V gene TRBV15; D might be TRBD1 (6 bases). The V end was cut by 0 bases, the J end by 2 bases, with 16 bases between. The CDR3 is 17 residues long. Germline-derived CDR1 and CDR2 are LNHNV and YYDKDF (reference sequence). The CDR3 nucleotides are TGTGCCACCAGCAGAGATTTAGGCGGACAGAGGCAAGAGACCCAGTACTTC. Translation: CATSRDLGGQRQETQYF.

This clonotype was seen ten or more times. The rearrangement uses TRBV3-1 and TRBJ1-2, with D perhaps matching TRBD1 (5 bases). Trimming shortened V by 1 base and J by 5 bases, and 14 bases separated the two germline ends. The germline V gene encodes CDR1 LGHDT and CDR2 YNNKEL (reference sequence). This CDR3 has 15 amino acids. The CDR3 region is CASSQGRGVEYGYTF. Written as DNA, the CDR3 is TGTGCCAGCAGCCAAGGCCGGGGGGTGGAGTATGGCTACACCTTC.

Ten or more counts support this clonotype. The CDR3 sequence is CASTPWATGGYGYTF. The DNA for the CDR3 is TGTGCCAGCACCCCGTGGGCAACAGGAGGCTATGGCTACACCTTC. This chain links TRBV12-3 or TRBV12-4 with TRBJ1-2; the D gene is possibly TRBD1 (5 bases). CDR3 size: 15 residues. V gave up 7 bases and J gave up 4 bases, with 19 bases separating them.

The chain recombines TRBV10-3 with TRBJ1-6; D is unclear. V lost 0 bases and J lost 7, with 10 bases in between. Germline values: CDR1 ENHRY, CDR2 SYGVKD. The CDR3 runs to 15 residues. CDR3 DNA sequence: TGTGCCATCAGTGAGTCGGCTCAGATGAATTCACCCCTCCACTTT. Encoded protein: CAISESAQMNSPLHF.

This clonotype was counted many times. The chain carries TRBV6-2 or TRBV6-3 and TRBJ2-4, with 9 bases lining up with TRBD1. This CDR3 has 12 residues. The germline gives CDR1 MNHEY, CDR2 SVGEGT. J was trimmed by 8 bases and V by 6 bases; bases with no gene match: 2. The CDR3 coding sequence is TGTGCCAGCAGCCGGACAGGGGACATTCAGTACTTC. This encodes CASSRTGDIQYF.

The rearrangement links TRBV18 to TRBJ2-3, with 8 bases matching TRBD1. This CDR3 has 13 amino acids. Unmatched junction bases numbered 7, after V lost 8 bases and J lost 6 bases. Looked up from germline, CDR1 is KGHSH and CDR2 is LQKENI. CDR3 amino acids: CASLRTGTDTQYF. CDR3 bases: TGTGCCAGCCTACGGACAGGGACCGATACGCAGTATTTT. Combining the CDR3 with reference TRBV18 and TRBJ2-3 gives the whole variable domain NAGVMQNPRHLVRRRGQEARLRCSPMKGHSHVYWYRQLPEEGLKFMVYLQKENIIDESGMPKERFSAEFPKEGPSILRIQQVVRGDSAAYFCASLRTGTDTQYFGPGTRLTVL.

CDR3 region: CASSLPGQGSTGELFF. The DNA for the CDR3 is TGTGCCAGCAGTTTACCGGGACAGGGGTCCACCGGGGAGCTGTTTTTT. The chain recombines TRBV27 with TRBJ2-2; TRBD1 matches at 10 bases. The CDR3 is 16 amino acids. The V segment lost 2 bases and the J segment 4 bases; nucleotides outside the gene matches: 4. Germline V CDR1 and CDR2: MNHEY, SMNVEV (reference sequence).

The rearrangement links TRBV20-1 to TRBJ2-3; TRBD1 aligns across 8 bases. The CDR3 consists of 13 residues. The V segment lost 5 bases and the J segment 2 bases; nucleotides outside the gene matches: 3. The V gene's germline CDR1 is DFQATT and CDR2 SNEGSKA (reference sequence). The CDR3 sequence: CSAGTGVTDTQYF. For the CDR3, the DNA is TGCAGTGCTGGGACAGGAGTCACAGATACGCAGTATTTT.

In its sample, this clonotype was seen a few times. The chain uses TRBV6-2 or TRBV6-3 and TRBJ2-5; 7 bases map to TRBD1. Germline V gene lookup returns CDR1 MNHEY and CDR2 SVGEGT. The V and J ends lost 5 bases and 5 bases, in that order; junction bases with no gene match: 11. This CDR3 is 15 amino acids long. CDR3 coding DNA: TGTGCCAGCAGTCCCTGGGACAGCGTTGGTGAGACCCAGTACTTC. Translation: CASSPWDSVGETQYF.

The sample holds a few counts of this clonotype. The rearrangement joins TRBV12-3 or TRBV12-4 to TRBJ1-4; D is unclear. This CDR3 is built from 13 residues. V was pared by 5 bases and J by 11 bases, with 15 bases between. Here the CDR3 reads CASSPLRESKLFF. The CDR3 DNA reads TGTGCCAGCAGTCCATTGAGGGAGTCCAAACTGTTTTTT.

The V call is TRBV5-1, the J call TRBJ1-6; 7 bases are a match to TRBD1. V trimming: 4 bases; J trimming: 10 bases; junction bases outside the gene matches: 11. Germline CDR1 SGHRS, CDR2 YFSETQ. CDR3 length: 15 amino acids. The CDR3 protein is CASSTSTGTGSPLHF. The CDR3 coding sequence is TGCGCCAGCAGCACCTCGACAGGGACCGGATCACCCCTCCACTTT.

There are a few counts of this clonotype. This chain joins TRBV6-5 and TRBJ2-2; the match to TRBD1 covers 10 bases. CDR3 length: 18 residues. The V segment lost 2 bases and the J segment 4 bases; nucleotides outside the gene matches: 10. Per the germline V gene, CDR1 is MNHEY and CDR2 is SVGAGI. The CDR3 here is CASSYAGTGDPSTGELFF. CDR3 nucleotides: TGTGCCAGCAGTTACGCCGGGACAGGGGACCCGTCCACCGGGGAGCTGTTTTTT.

There are a few counts of this clonotype. This sequence joins TRBV7-7 and TRBJ1-4; D possibly corresponds to TRBD1 (6 bases). Germline V CDR1 and CDR2: SSHAT, FNYEAQ (reference sequence). The CDR3 covers 16 residues. V lost 2 bases to trimming and J lost 7 bases, with 17 bases between them. As DNA, the CDR3 is TGTGCCAGCAGCTTAAGTTCGGGGGCGGTTTTTGAAAAACTGTTTTTT. It is translated as CASSLSSGAVFEKLFF. The entire variable domain, with the rest obtained from reference TRBV7-7 and TRBJ1-4, is as follows: GAGVSQSPRYKVTKRGQDVTLRCDPISSHATLYWYQQALGQGPEFLTYFNYEAQPDKSGLPSDRFSAERPEGSISTLTIQRTEQRDSAMYRCASSLSSGAVFEKLFFGSGTQLSVL.

The chain recombines TRBV11-1 with TRBJ2-2; D ambiguous. CDR1 is SGHAT, CDR2 FQDESV, per germline (reference sequence). The CDR3 sequence is 13 residues long. V shed 1 base and J shed 6 bases, with 6 bases lying between them. The DNA for the CDR3 is TGTGCCAGCAGCTTAGTCACGGCCGGGGAGCTGTTTTTT. It is translated as CASSLVTAGELFF.

This clonotype was picked up many times. V usage is TRBV9 and J usage is TRBJ1-5; the match to TRBD1 covers 10 bases. The ends lost 1 base at V and 7 bases at J; junction bases unmatched: 5. Germline-derived CDR1 and CDR2 are SGDLS and YYNGEE. The CDR3 has 15 residues. The CDR3 nucleotides are TGTGCCAGCAGCGTAAGTGGGACAGGGGAACAGCCCCAGCATTTT. Its protein product is CASSVSGTGEQPQHF.

This clonotype showed up just a few times. V and J are TRBV5-4 and TRBJ1-4; maybe TRBD1 (5 bases). From germline, CDR1 is SGHNT and CDR2 YYREEE (reference sequence). Deletions cut 5 bases from V and 1 base from J, with 12 bases between. This CDR3 contains 15 residues. The CDR3 loop is CASSPLGGTNEKLFF. The DNA for the CDR3 is TGTGCCAGCAGTCCCCTGGGGGGAACTAATGAAAAACTGTTTTTT.

The chain is built from TRBV12-3 or TRBV12-4 and TRBJ1-5; D is undetermined. V was trimmed by 2 bases and J by 5 bases, leaving 7 bases between them. This CDR3 region has 13 residues. CDR3 coding DNA: TGTGCCAGCAGTTTAAACAGCTATCAGCCCCAGCATTTT. Translated: CASSLNSYQPQHF.

This clonotype was seen more than once but under ten times. V usage is TRBV24-1 and J usage is TRBJ1-6; 7 bases line up with TRBD1. Germline V gene sequence: CDR1 KGHDR, CDR2 SFDVKD. The V and J ends lost 9 bases and 9 bases, in that order; junction bases with no gene match: 13. This CDR3 is built from 15 residues. The CDR3 protein is CATQGGQVGSSPLHF. The CDR3 bases are TGTGCCACCCAGGGGGGGCAAGTGGGTAGTTCACCCCTCCACTTT.

There are a few counts of this clonotype. This sequence joins TRBV7-2 and TRBJ1-4, with D perhaps TRBD1 (5 bases). The germline CDR1 and CDR2 sequences are SGHTA and FQGNSA. Between the trimmed V and J ends, which lost 1 base and 0 bases, there was a span of 12 bases. This CDR3 comprises 17 residues. The CDR3: CASSLVVRTPTNEKLFF. CDR3 DNA: TGTGCCAGCAGCTTAGTGGTTAGGACACCAACTAATGAAAAACTGTTTTTT. Drawing the rest from reference TRBV7-2 and TRBJ1-4, the complete variable domain is GAGVSQSPSNKVTEKGKDVELRCDPISGHTALYWYRQSLGQGLEFLIYFQGNSAPDKSGLPSDRFSAERTGGSVSTLTIQRTQQEDSAVYLCASSLVVRTPTNEKLFFGSGTQLSVL.

J is TRBJ2-7 and V is TRBV18; 7 bases line up with TRBD2. V lost 2 bases, J lost 0 bases, and 7 bases stayed unmatched. The CDR3 loop spans 16 amino acids. The germline CDR1 and CDR2 sequences are KGHSH and LQKENI. The DNA of the CDR3 is TGTGCCAGCTCACCAATGGCTAGCGGAAGCTCCTACGAGCAGTACTTC. Encoded protein: CASSPMASGSSYEQYF.

This clonotype was seen ten or more times. The V and J genes are TRBV9 and TRBJ1-1; D is perhaps TRBD1 (5 bases). V was pared by 6 bases and J by 0 bases, with 18 bases between. Per the germline V gene, CDR1 is SGDLS and CDR2 is YYNGEE. This CDR3 contains 16 residues. CDR3 sequence (DNA): TGTGCCAGCAACAGACAGCCGCTCAATATGAACACTGAAGCTTTCTTT. The encoded protein is CASNRQPLNMNTEAFF.

This clonotype was found a few times. The chain carries TRBV12-3 or TRBV12-4 and TRBJ2-7; D remains unclear. Trimming pared 5 bases from V and 6 bases from J, leaving 11 bases between. The CDR3 spans 12 residues. The CDR3 DNA follows: TGTGCCAGCAGTAATACACCGTTCGAGCAGTACTTC. It yields the protein CASSNTPFEQYF.

This chain uses TRBV7-3 with TRBJ2-5, with a possible D match to TRBD2 (5 bases). The V gene's germline CDR1 is SGHTA and CDR2 FQGTGA. The CDR3 runs to 13 residues. With 4 bases removed from V and 5 bases from J, the gap between germline ends came to 11 bases. The CDR3 region is CASSSGLGETQYF. CDR3 coding DNA: TGTGCCAGCAGCTCCGGACTGGGGGAGACCCAGTACTTC.

This clonotype was detected a few times. V usage is TRBV27 and J usage is TRBJ2-3; D is uncertain. V was cut by 6 bases and J by 3 bases, with 10 bases left in between. The CDR3 consists of 13 residues. Germline V CDR1 and CDR2: MNHEY, SMNVEV (reference sequence). The CDR3 DNA reads TGTGCCAGCAGGTTGTCTTCTACAGATACGCAGTATTTT. Residues: CASRLSSTDTQYF.

At least ten counts were recorded for this clonotype. The chain links TRBV12-3 or TRBV12-4 to TRBJ1-1; no reliable D call. CDR3 length equals 13 residues. Trimming stripped 7 bases from V and 1 base from J, with 10 bases between. Written as DNA, the CDR3 is TGTGCCAGCACCTTTGGACGGAACACTGAAGCTTTCTTT. It codes for CASTFGRNTEAFF.

The rearrangement uses TRBV9 and TRBJ2-6; 7 nucleotides match TRBD1. Unmatched junction bases numbered 4, after V lost 3 bases and J lost 4 bases. CDR1 is SGDLS and CDR2 is YYNGEE in the germline V gene. This CDR3 contains 15 residues. CDR3 in DNA: TGTGCCAGCAGCGAGGGGGCCGCAGGGGCCAACGTCCTGACTTTC. Amino acid sequence: CASSEGAAGANVLTF.